A single TCR beta chain is shown here with its context. Its target is unknown. Germline V gene sequence: CDR1 SGHTA, CDR2 FQGNSA. The CDR3 sequence is 14 residues long. The junction had 7 bases not matched to a gene; V was cut back by 3 bases and J by 8 bases. Sequenced by immunoSEQ multiplex PCR; TCRdb stores in-frame clones only, minus some. The top ten hold about a tenth of the sample, which has approximately 24,000 clones, approximately 80% seen once. After expansion with viral peptide pools in the ViraFEST assay, antigen-specific CD4+ T cells were sequenced. Scientists isolated CD4+ T cells after an approximately 10-day culture period ended. Neither prior SARS-CoV-2 infection nor positive nucleocapsid antibodies were present in the vaccine recipients. In culture with approximately 10 IU/ml IL-2 and around 10 ug/ml peptides, PBMC were grown at fewer than 2.5 million per well. Each culture had half its medium swapped for IL-2 medium on days 3 and 7.

The data derive from a study of vaccination effects on CD4 cells after COVID-19. Study-level information: Participants received two doses of either the BNT162b2 or mRNA-1273 vaccine.

Study observations and caveats: The study found that only 1 of 255 vaccine-induced clones from healthy vaccinees cross-reacted with common cold coronaviruses.

This sequence originates from a human donor who received a COVID-19 vaccine. This specimen was CD4+ T cells from PBMCs cultured with HCoV-NL63 spike peptides, taken before COVID-19 vaccination. The V and J genes are TRBV7-2 and TRBJ1-2; 9 nucleotides line up with TRBD1. The CDR3 DNA reads TGTGCCAGCAGCTTTGGACCGGGACAGGGAGGCTACACCTTC. Its protein product is CASSFGPGQGGYTF.